This is a list of T cell receptor beta chains from one sample in a study of T cell responses to AZD1222 COVID-19 vaccine. TCRdb keeps only in-frame clones here, not all; method: immunoSEQ multiplex PCR. This sample has fewer than 200,000 clones, with roughly 87% found just once. This sample comprised peripheral blood, obtained 28 days after the second AZD1222 dose. The origin of the receptors is an adult who received the AZD1222 COVID-19 vaccine. CDR3s include the opening cysteine and the closing phenylalanine or tryptophan. D genes are given only for firm matches. Clone size is shown for a subset of rows, as once, few, many or a class of expanded clone.

V: TRBV4-1
size: .
J: TRBJ1-1
D: TRBD1
DNA: TGCGCCAGCAGCCAATATGGGGACAGGGGGAACACTGAAGCTTTCTTT
CDR3: CASSQYGDRGNTEAFF

V: TRBV5-1
size: .
J: TRBJ2-3
D: .
DNA: TGCGCCAGCAGCTTTGATGCCAGGGGAGAAGATACGCAGTATTTT
CDR3: CASSFDARGEDTQYF

V: TRBV7-9
size: .
J: TRBJ2-7
D: TRBD1
DNA: TGTGCCAGCAGCCCACCCCCGGGACAGACGCTCTACGAGCAGTACTTC
CDR3: CASSPPPGQTLYEQYF

V: TRBV19
size: .
J: TRBJ1-6
D: .
DNA: TGTGCCAGTAAAACGGATCCTACCTCCTATAATTCACCCCTCCACTTT
CDR3: CASKTDPTSYNSPLHF

V: TRBV25-1
size: .
J: TRBJ2-7
D: TRBD1
DNA: TGTGCCAGCAGTGGAACAGGGGGCCTTTCCTACGAGCAGTACTTC
CDR3: CASSGTGGLSYEQYF

V: TRBV7-2
size: .
J: TRBJ1-6
D: TRBD1
DNA: TGTGCCAGCAGCTTGACGGGACAGGGGGTTTCACCCCTCCACTTT
CDR3: CASSLTGQGVSPLHF

V: TRBV20-1
size: once
J: TRBJ2-3
D: .
DNA: TGCAGCACAGATACGCAGTATTTT
CDR3: CSTDTQYF

V: TRBV5-1
size: .
J: TRBJ2-5
D: TRBD2
DNA: TGCGCCAGCAGGAGCGGGGGGACCCAAGAGACCCAGTACTTC
CDR3: CASRSGGTQETQYF

V: TRBV5-8
size: .
J: TRBJ1-1
D: .
DNA: TGTGCCAGCAGCTTGATGGTAATGTCGACTGAAGCTTTCTTT
CDR3: CASSLMVMSTEAFF

V: TRBV6-5
size: .
J: TRBJ1-3
D: .
DNA: TGTGCCAGCGTCGTCTCTGGAAACACCATATATTTT
CDR3: CASVVSGNTIYF

V: TRBV27
size: .
J: TRBJ2-4
D: .
DNA: TGTGCCAGCAGTTTAAGGGGGGGGGTTAACATTCAGTACTTC
CDR3: CASSLRGGVNIQYF

V: TRBV24-1
size: few
J: TRBJ1-3
D: TRBD1
DNA: TGTGCCACCAGTGATCGGGACAGGGTGGATTTTGGAAACACCATATATTTT
CDR3: CATSDRDRVDFGNTIYF

V: TRBV4-1
size: few
J: TRBJ2-7
D: TRBD1
DNA: TGCGCCAGCAGCCAAGGGGACAGGGGCTACGAGCAGTACTTC
CDR3: CASSQGDRGYEQYF

V: TRBV19
size: .
J: TRBJ1-3
D: .
DNA: TGTGCCAGTACCCATCATGTGGACTCCTCTGGAAACACCATATATTTT
CDR3: CASTHHVDSSGNTIYF

V: TRBV6-5
size: .
J: TRBJ1-2
D: .
DNA: TGTGCCAGCACCCCCGAGACTGCTAACTATGGCTACACCTTC
CDR3: CASTPETANYGYTF

V: TRBV11-2
size: .
J: TRBJ1-1
D: .
DNA: TGTGCCAGCAGCTGGGAGACCGGGATACTTGAAGCTTTCTTT
CDR3: CASSWETGILEAFF

V: TRBV15
size: .
J: TRBJ1-5
D: TRBD1
DNA: TGTGCCACCAGCAGAGATCCAGGGGGCGGCCAGCCCCAGCATTTT
CDR3: CATSRDPGGGQPQHF

V: TRBV12-3/TRBV12-4
size: .
J: TRBJ1-1
D: .
DNA: TGTGCCAGCAGGAAGACCCCAGGGACTGAAGCTTTCTTT
CDR3: CASRKTPGTEAFF

V: TRBV6-4
size: .
J: TRBJ2-1
D: .
DNA: TGTGCCAGCAGTCCTGACTTCGGGGGCACCTACAATGAGCAGTTCTTC
CDR3: CASSPDFGGTYNEQFF

V: TRBV7-9
size: .
J: TRBJ2-3
D: .
DNA: TGTGCCAGTCTTAGGACCACCACAGATACGCAGTATTTT
CDR3: CASLRTTTDTQYF

V: TRBV18
size: .
J: TRBJ1-2
D: .
DNA: TGTGCCAGCTCACCCGGGCGGAGACTATCCGATGGCTACACCTTC
CDR3: CASSPGRRLSDGYTF

V: TRBV6-1
size: .
J: TRBJ1-2
D: .
DNA: TGTGCCAGCAGTGAATGGGCCCGTTCTGCCTATGGCTACACCTTC
CDR3: CASSEWARSAYGYTF

V: TRBV9
size: once
J: TRBJ1-2
D: .
DNA: TGTGCCAGCAGCGTAGAGCAGCGCTATGGCTACACCTTC
CDR3: CASSVEQRYGYTF

V: TRBV19
size: .
J: TRBJ1-2
D: .
DNA: TGTGCCAGTAGTATAGAGAGGGGCGGGACTGATGGCTACACCTTC
CDR3: CASSIERGGTDGYTF

V: TRBV3-1/TRBV3-2
size: .
J: TRBJ2-7
D: .
DNA: TGTGCCAGCAGCCGGATTTGGGCCAACGAGCAGTACTTC
CDR3: CASSRIWANEQYF

V: TRBV19
size: few
J: TRBJ1-1
D: TRBD1
DNA: TGTGCCAGTAGCAGGGGGATGAACACTGAAGCTTTCTTT
CDR3: CASSRGMNTEAFF

V: TRBV6-5
size: once
J: TRBJ2-5
D: TRBD2
DNA: TGTGCCTCATCGAGGGGTAGCGGGGGACGGGAGACCCAGTACTTC
CDR3: CASSRGSGGRETQYF

V: TRBV5-1
size: .
J: TRBJ1-6
D: .
DNA: TGCGCCAGCAGCCCGTTGGCCGGGCTGGATTCACCCCTCCACTTT
CDR3: CASSPLAGLDSPLHF

V: TRBV3-1/TRBV3-2
size: .
J: TRBJ2-2
D: .
DNA: TGTGCCAGCAGCCAAGCGGCGGGGAACACCGGGGAGCTGTTTTTT
CDR3: CASSQAAGNTGELFF

V: TRBV11-2
size: few
J: TRBJ1-5
D: .
DNA: TGTGCCAGCAGTCTAGGCCTAGGGAATCGGCCCCAGCATTTT
CDR3: CASSLGLGNRPQHF

V: TRBV21-1
size: few
J: TRBJ2-7
D: .
DNA: TGTGCCAGCAGCCTTGGGCAGAGACCCTACGAGCAGTACTTC
CDR3: CASSLGQRPYEQYF

V: TRBV2
size: .
J: TRBJ2-5
D: TRBD1
DNA: TGTGCCAGCGGCCGGGACAGGGCCCAAGAGACCCAGTACTTC
CDR3: CASGRDRAQETQYF

V: TRBV4-3
size: .
J: TRBJ1-1
D: .
DNA: TGCGCCAGCAGCCTAGTCAGGGCGCAGACTGAAGCTTTCTTT
CDR3: CASSLVRAQTEAFF

V: TRBV2
size: .
J: TRBJ2-7
D: .
DNA: TGTGCCAGCAGAAAGGTCGGGAGCTCCTACGAGCAGTACTTC
CDR3: CASRKVGSSYEQYF

V: TRBV5-5
size: .
J: TRBJ2-3
D: .
DNA: TGTGCCAGCAGCCGGGGACCTAGCGATACAGATACGCAGTATTTT
CDR3: CASSRGPSDTDTQYF

V: TRBV2
size: once
J: TRBJ1-1
D: TRBD1
DNA: TGTGCCACCGGGACAGAAGACGACACTGAAGCTTTCTTT
CDR3: CATGTEDDTEAFF

V: TRBV5-5
size: .
J: TRBJ1-5
D: TRBD1
DNA: TGTGCCAGCAGCTCCGGCCAGGGGGCGAGCAATCAGCCCCAGCATTTT
CDR3: CASSSGQGASNQPQHF

V: TRBV18
size: .
J: TRBJ1-1
D: .
DNA: TGTGCCAGCTCACTCGAGAAGATCGGGATTGAAGCTTTCTTT
CDR3: CASSLEKIGIEAFF

V: TRBV19
size: .
J: TRBJ1-1
D: .
DNA: TGTGCCAGTAGTGGCCTATTTGCAGCGAACACTGAAGCTTTCTTT
CDR3: CASSGLFAANTEAFF

V: TRBV6-6
size: .
J: TRBJ2-7
D: .
DNA: TGTGCCAGCAGTTCCCTCGGGGACCGGGGGAACTACGAGCAGTACTTC
CDR3: CASSSLGDRGNYEQYF

V: TRBV11-2
size: few
J: TRBJ2-7
D: .
DNA: TGTGCCAGCTCCCCGACGGGCTACGAGCAGTACTTC
CDR3: CASSPTGYEQYF

V: TRBV15
size: .
J: TRBJ1-2
D: .
DNA: TGTGCCACCAGCTTCAGGGCCTATGGCTACACCTTC
CDR3: CATSFRAYGYTF

V: TRBV11-2
size: .
J: TRBJ2-2
D: TRBD2
DNA: TGTGCCAGCAGCTTAATATCCCAGCGGGGCGCGAACACCGGGGAGCTGTTTTTT
CDR3: CASSLISQRGANTGELFF

V: TRBV6-2/TRBV6-3
size: .
J: TRBJ2-5
D: .
DNA: TGTGCCAGCAGTTACATGCGATCAGAGACCCAGTACTTC
CDR3: CASSYMRSETQYF

V: TRBV6-6
size: .
J: TRBJ1-1
D: TRBD1
DNA: TGTGCCAGCAGTCCGGACAGGGAAGATTTGTATTCGAGAGGGACGAACACTGAAGCTTTCTTT
CDR3: CASSPDREDLYSRGTNTEAFF

V: TRBV5-1
size: .
J: TRBJ2-1
D: .
DNA: TGCGCCAGCAGCTTGGATGGGATGTCGGATGAGCAGTTCTTC
CDR3: CASSLDGMSDEQFF

V: TRBV27
size: .
J: TRBJ2-2
D: TRBD2
DNA: TGTGCCAGCAGTTGGACTAGCGCGGGTTCCGGGGAGCTGTTTTTT
CDR3: CASSWTSAGSGELFF

V: TRBV4-1
size: .
J: TRBJ2-7
D: .
DNA: TGCGCCAGCAGCCAAGATTTTGGGGGGCGCGAGCAGTACTTC
CDR3: CASSQDFGGREQYF

V: TRBV27
size: .
J: TRBJ2-5
D: .
DNA: TGTGCCAGCAGTCCCCGGACGGGTAACCATAGACACACAGGGGAGACCCAGTACTTC
CDR3: CASSPRTGNHRHTGETQYF

V: TRBV10-3
size: .
J: TRBJ2-7
D: TRBD1
DNA: TGTGCCATCCTCAGGGGGAACGAGCAGTACTTC
CDR3: CAILRGNEQYF

V: TRBV6-5
size: .
J: TRBJ2-7
D: .
DNA: TGTGCCGGACGGACCGGGCAAGACGAGCAGTACTTC
CDR3: CAGRTGQDEQYF

V: TRBV5-1
size: .
J: TRBJ2-1
D: TRBD2
DNA: TGCGCCAGCAGCCTCGGGACTAGCGGGGGGTCATACTACAATGAGCAGTTCTTC
CDR3: CASSLGTSGGSYYNEQFF

V: TRBV4-2
size: .
J: TRBJ1-6
D: .
DNA: TGTGCCAGCAGCCAAGATTGGCTAAGGGATTCACCCCTCCACTTT
CDR3: CASSQDWLRDSPLHF

V: TRBV2
size: few
J: TRBJ2-3
D: .
DNA: TGTGCCAGCAGTGAACTGGGGGGGCTTAGCACAGATACGCAGTATTTT
CDR3: CASSELGGLSTDTQYF

V: TRBV19
size: .
J: TRBJ2-7
D: .
DNA: TGTGCCAGTAGTATTGGGGGTGACTCCTACGAGCAGTACTTC
CDR3: CASSIGGDSYEQYF

V: TRBV15
size: .
J: TRBJ1-1
D: .
DNA: TGTGCCACCAACAAAAATTTTAGGGGATCCACTGAAGCTTTCTTT
CDR3: CATNKNFRGSTEAFF

V: TRBV6-5
size: .
J: TRBJ2-7
D: .
DNA: TGTGCCAGCAGTTACTCTGAAGGGAACGAGCAGTACTTC
CDR3: CASSYSEGNEQYF

V: TRBV10-3
size: .
J: TRBJ1-1
D: .
DNA: TGTGCCATCAGTGAGTCAGCCCGGAACACTGAAGCTTTCTTT
CDR3: CAISESARNTEAFF

V: TRBV28
size: .
J: TRBJ2-1
D: TRBD1
DNA: TGTGCCAGCAGGATTTGGACAGGGGAGAATGAGCAGTTCTTC
CDR3: CASRIWTGENEQFF

V: TRBV6-5
size: .
J: TRBJ1-6
D: .
DNA: TGTGCCAGCAGTTTAAACGGACGGGAATCACCCCTCCACTTT
CDR3: CASSLNGRESPLHF